Below are 13 T cell receptor beta chains sequenced from a single sample in a study of blood T cell repertoires in COVID-19. The method was immunoSEQ multiplex PCR; TCRdb's version includes in-frame clones alone and lacks a portion of them. Among some 250,000 clones, 86% were seen once, and the ten largest hold 9.5% to 15%. Sequenced input: peripheral blood. The receptor set was obtained from a woman aged 25 to 45 with COVID-19, enrolled during active disease.

The chain couples TRBV27 to TRBJ2-7; tentatively, D is TRBD2 (6 bases). The V end was cut by 0 bases, the J end by 5 bases, with 11 bases between. There are 14 residues in the CDR3. Germline CDR1 is MNHEY and CDR2 is SMNVEV (reference sequence). DNA of the CDR3: TGTGCCAGCAGTTTATCGGAGGGTGACGACGAGCAGTACTTC. This encodes CASSLSEGDDEQYF.

The chain employs TRBV5-8 and TRBJ2-7; a weak D match, TRBD1 (5 bases). This CDR3 has 13 amino acids. Germline CDR1 reads SGHTS; CDR2 reads YDEGEE. Trimming left V 3 bases short and J 3 bases short, with 10 bases between. CDR3 amino acids: CASSYGHNYEQYF. CDR3 nucleotides: TGTGCCAGCAGCTACGGACACAACTACGAGCAGTACTTC.

This chain joins TRBV7-9 and TRBJ1-4; D may be TRBD1 (6 bases). Germline V gene lookup returns CDR1 SEHNR and CDR2 FQNEAQ (reference sequence). The CDR3 totals 13 residues. V lost 1 base to trimming and J lost 8 bases, with 8 bases between them. The CDR3 nucleotides read TGTGCCAGCAGCTTAGTAAGGGGGGAAAAACTGTTTTTT. Its protein product is CASSLVRGEKLFF.

The chain uses TRBV6-5 and TRBJ2-1; 10 nucleotides line up with TRBD2. Germline values: CDR1 MNHEY, CDR2 SVGAGI. V trimming: 4 bases; J trimming: 8 bases; junction bases outside the gene matches: 11. This CDR3 contains 16 residues. The CDR3: CASSSIAGGPTDEQFF. In DNA form, the CDR3 reads TGTGCCAGCAGTTCCATAGCGGGGGGCCCAACCGATGAGCAGTTCTTC.

The V gene is TRBV11-2, the J gene TRBJ2-1, with 7 bases aligning to TRBD2. V dropped 0 bases and J dropped 2; count of bases not matched to a gene: 4. The CDR3 spans 16 residues. CDR1 SGHAT and CDR2 FQNNGV come from the germline V gene. CDR3 coding DNA: TGTGCCAGCAGCTTAGATTGGGGGGGAGCCTACAATGAGCAGTTCTTC. Its translation is CASSLDWGGAYNEQFF.

This chain links TRBV7-2 with TRBJ2-5; 7 nucleotides match TRBD2. The germline V gene encodes CDR1 SGHTA and CDR2 FQGNSA. The V gene end was trimmed by 5 bases and the J gene end by 5 bases; junction bases not matched to a gene: 8. The CDR3 runs 14 residues. CDR3 nucleotides: TGTGCCAGCAGCCCGGGGAGGGCTCAGGAGACCCAGTACTTC. Translated: CASSPGRAQETQYF.

This chain uses TRBV7-2 with TRBJ1-5; D is perhaps TRBD1 (5 bases). Trimming shortened V by 6 bases and J by 3 bases, and 9 bases separated the two germline ends. Germline CDR1 reads SGHTA; CDR2 reads FQGNSA. This CDR3 region has 13 residues. The CDR3 loop is CASSPTVNQPQHF. In DNA, the CDR3 is TGTGCCAGCAGTCCGACAGTCAATCAGCCCCAGCATTTT.

The rearrangement links TRBV15 to TRBJ1-2; D gene ambiguous. Trimming pared 5 bases from V and 3 bases from J, leaving 22 bases between. This CDR3 has 17 amino acids. From germline, CDR1 is LNHNV and CDR2 YYDKDF (reference sequence). In DNA, the CDR3 is TGTGCCACCAGCCCCGAGAAAGATCCCAACCCTTACTATGGCTACACCTTC. Amino acids: CATSPEKDPNPYYGYTF.

The chain employs TRBV6-5 and TRBJ2-5, with D hard to call. The V end lost 2 bases, the J end lost 6 bases, and 4 bases lay between the germline ends. The V gene's germline CDR1 is MNHEY and CDR2 SVGAGI. CDR3 size: 11 residues. CDR3 nucleotide sequence: TGTGCCAGCAGTTACGGGCAGACCCAGTACTTC. This sequence encodes CASSYGQTQYF.

In this sample, this clone turned up once. The V and J genes are TRBV7-2 and TRBJ1-2; TRBD1 is a possible D gene (5 bases). The germline V gene encodes CDR1 SGHTA and CDR2 FQGNSA. The CDR3 is 17 residues long. Trimming shortened V by 3 bases and J by 6 bases, and 23 bases separated the two germline ends. The CDR3 coding sequence is TGTGCCAGCAGCTTTACCCATGGGGGGACTGCTGGTCATGGCTACACCTTC. It encodes CASSFTHGGTAGHGYTF.

The V gene is TRBV3-1 (or the pseudogene TRBV3-2), the J gene TRBJ2-5, with D tentatively TRBD1 (5 bases). The CDR3 has 15 residues. Per the germline V gene, CDR1 is LGHDT and CDR2 is YNNKEL (reference sequence). V lost 1 base and J lost 5, with 14 bases in between. In DNA, the CDR3 is TGTGCCAGCAGCCAAGTGGAATTTTGGGGCGAGACCCAGTACTTC. It specifies CASSQVEFWGETQYF.

The V gene is TRBV19, the J gene TRBJ1-5; 7 bases align to TRBD1. The J segment lost 9 bases and the V segment lost 9 bases, leaving 11 bases of the junction unmatched. In germline, CDR1 is LNHDA, CDR2 SQIVND (reference sequence). There are 13 residues in the CDR3. The CDR3 DNA reads as TGTGCCAGCGCCGGGACAGTGAGATCGCCCCAGCATTTT. Protein: CASAGTVRSPQHF. Full variable domain (remainder filled in from reference TRBV19 and TRBJ1-5): DGGITQSPKYLFRKEGQNVTLSCEQNLNHDAMYWYRQDPGQGLRLIYYSQIVNDFQKGDIAEGYSVSREKKESFPLTVTSAQKNPTAFYLCASAGTVRSPQHFGDGTRLSIL.

This chain connects TRBV18 to TRBJ2-3; 10 positions agree with TRBD2. This CDR3 is built from 19 residues. The germline V gene has CDR1 KGHSH and CDR2 LQKENI. V gave up 6 bases and J gave up 4 bases; unmatched junction bases: 19. The CDR3 here is CASSLLGPAGGFIADTQYF. The CDR3, as DNA: TGTGCCAGCTCGCTGCTCGGGCCAGCGGGGGGGTTTATCGCAGATACGCAGTATTTT.